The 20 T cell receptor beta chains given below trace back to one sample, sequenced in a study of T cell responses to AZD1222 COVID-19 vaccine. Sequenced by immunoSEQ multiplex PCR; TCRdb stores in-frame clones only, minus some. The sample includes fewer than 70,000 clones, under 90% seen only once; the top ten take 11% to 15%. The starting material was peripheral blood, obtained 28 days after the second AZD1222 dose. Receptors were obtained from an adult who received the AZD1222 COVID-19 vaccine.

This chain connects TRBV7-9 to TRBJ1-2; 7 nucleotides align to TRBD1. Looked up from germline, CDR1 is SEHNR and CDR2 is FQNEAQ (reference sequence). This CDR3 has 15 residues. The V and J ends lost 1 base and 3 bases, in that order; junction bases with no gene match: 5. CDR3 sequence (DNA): TGTGCCAGCAGCTTAGGTCAGGACAGGTACTATGGCTACACCTTC. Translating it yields CASSLGQDRYYGYTF.

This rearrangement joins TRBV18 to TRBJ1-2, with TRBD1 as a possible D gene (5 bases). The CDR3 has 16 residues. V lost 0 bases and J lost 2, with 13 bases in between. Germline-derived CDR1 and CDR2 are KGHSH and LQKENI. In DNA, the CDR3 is TGTGCCAGCTCACCACCGACACAGGCCGGCAACTATGGCTACACCTTC. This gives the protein CASSPPTQAGNYGYTF.

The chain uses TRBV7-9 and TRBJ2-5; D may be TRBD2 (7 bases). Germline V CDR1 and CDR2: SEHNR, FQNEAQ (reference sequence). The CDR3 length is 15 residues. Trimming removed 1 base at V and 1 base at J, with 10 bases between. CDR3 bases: TGTGCCAGCAGCTTAGGAAGGGGGGGCCAAGAGACCCAGTACTTC. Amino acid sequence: CASSLGRGGQETQYF.

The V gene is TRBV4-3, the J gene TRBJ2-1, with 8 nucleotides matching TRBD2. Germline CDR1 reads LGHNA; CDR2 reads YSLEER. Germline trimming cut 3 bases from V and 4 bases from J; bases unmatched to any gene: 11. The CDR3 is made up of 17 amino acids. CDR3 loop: CASSQKSTSGAYNEQFF. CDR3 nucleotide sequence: TGCGCCAGCAGCCAGAAGTCTACTAGCGGAGCTTACAATGAGCAGTTCTTC.

The CDR3 sequence is CAISESMGVPGEETQYF. The CDR3 nucleotides are TGTGCCATCAGTGAGTCGATGGGGGTCCCTGGGGAAGAGACCCAGTACTTC. The V and J genes are TRBV10-3 and TRBJ2-5; D could derive from TRBD1 or TRBD2 (5 bases each). The germline CDR1 and CDR2 sequences are ENHRY and SYGVKD. This CDR3 has 17 amino acids. V was clipped by 0 bases and J by 3 bases, with 17 bases between them.

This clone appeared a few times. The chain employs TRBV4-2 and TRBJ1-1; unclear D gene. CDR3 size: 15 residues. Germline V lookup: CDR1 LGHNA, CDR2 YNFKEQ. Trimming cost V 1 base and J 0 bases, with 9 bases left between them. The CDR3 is CASSQGRVMNTEAFF. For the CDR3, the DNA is TGTGCCAGCAGCCAAGGGAGGGTGATGAACACTGAAGCTTTCTTT.

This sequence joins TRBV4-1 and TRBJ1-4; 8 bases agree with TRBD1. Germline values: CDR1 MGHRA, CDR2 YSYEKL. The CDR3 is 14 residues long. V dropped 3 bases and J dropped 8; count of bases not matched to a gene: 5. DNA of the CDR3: TGCGCCAGCAGCCACCACAGGGGGGGCGAAAAACTGTTTTTT. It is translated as CASSHHRGGEKLFF.

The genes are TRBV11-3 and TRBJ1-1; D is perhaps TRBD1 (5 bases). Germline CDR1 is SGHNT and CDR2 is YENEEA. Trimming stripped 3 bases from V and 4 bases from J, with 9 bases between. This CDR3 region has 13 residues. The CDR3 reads CASSLAGGTEAFF. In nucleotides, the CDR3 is TGTGCCAGCAGCTTGGCGGGGGGCACTGAAGCTTTCTTT.

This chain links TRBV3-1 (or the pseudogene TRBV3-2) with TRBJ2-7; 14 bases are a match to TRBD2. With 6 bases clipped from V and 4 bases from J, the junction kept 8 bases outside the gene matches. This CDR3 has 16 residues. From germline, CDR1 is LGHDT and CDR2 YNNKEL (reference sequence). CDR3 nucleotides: TGTGCCAGCAGTCGGACTAGCGGGGGGCTTGGATACGAGCAGTACTTC. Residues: CASSRTSGGLGYEQYF.

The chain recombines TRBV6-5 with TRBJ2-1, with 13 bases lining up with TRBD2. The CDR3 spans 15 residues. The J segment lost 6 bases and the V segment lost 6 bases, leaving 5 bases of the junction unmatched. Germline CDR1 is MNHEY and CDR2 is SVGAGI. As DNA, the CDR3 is TGTGCCAGCAGCTTCGGACTAGCGGGGGTCAATGAGCAGTTCTTC. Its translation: CASSFGLAGVNEQFF.

The CDR3 DNA follows: TGTGCCAGTACCTTGACAGGGGCGGTCTATAACTATGGCTACACCTTC. This encodes CASTLTGAVYNYGYTF. The chain is built from TRBV19 and TRBJ1-2; 8 bases agree with TRBD1. Per the germline V gene, CDR1 is LNHDA and CDR2 is SQIVND (reference sequence). This CDR3 has 16 residues. Trimming at V came to 7 bases and at J to 1 base, leaving 11 bases not matched to a gene.

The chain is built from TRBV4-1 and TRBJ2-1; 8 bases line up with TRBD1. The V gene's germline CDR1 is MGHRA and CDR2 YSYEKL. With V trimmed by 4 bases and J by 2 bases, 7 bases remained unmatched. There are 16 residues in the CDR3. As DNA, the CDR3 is TGCGCCAGCAGCCTTACGGACAGGGTCCCCTACAATGAGCAGTTCTTC. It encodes CASSLTDRVPYNEQFF.

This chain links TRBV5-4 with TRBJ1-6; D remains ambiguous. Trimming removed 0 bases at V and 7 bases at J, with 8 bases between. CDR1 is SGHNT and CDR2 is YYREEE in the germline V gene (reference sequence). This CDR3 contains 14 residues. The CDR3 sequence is CASSLEMGNSPLHF. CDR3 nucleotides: TGTGCCAGCAGCTTGGAAATGGGGAATTCACCCCTCCACTTT.

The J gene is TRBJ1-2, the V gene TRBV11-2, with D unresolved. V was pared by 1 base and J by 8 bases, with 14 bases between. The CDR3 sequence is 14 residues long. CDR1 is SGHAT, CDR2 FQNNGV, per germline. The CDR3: CASSLGVPGRGYTF. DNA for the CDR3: TGTGCCAGCAGCTTAGGAGTCCCCGGTCGGGGCTACACCTTC.

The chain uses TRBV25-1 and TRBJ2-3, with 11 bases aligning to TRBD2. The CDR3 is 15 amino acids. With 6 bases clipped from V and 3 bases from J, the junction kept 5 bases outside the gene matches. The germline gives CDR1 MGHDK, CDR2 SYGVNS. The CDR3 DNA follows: TGTGCCAGCAGCCCGACTAGCGGGGTAACAGATACGCAGTATTTT. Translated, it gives CASSPTSGVTDTQYF.

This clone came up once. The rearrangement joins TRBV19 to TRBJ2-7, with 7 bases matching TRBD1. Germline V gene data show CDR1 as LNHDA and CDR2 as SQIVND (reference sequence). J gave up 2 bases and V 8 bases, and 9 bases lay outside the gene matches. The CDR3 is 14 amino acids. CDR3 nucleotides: TGTGCCAGTGGCGGACAGGAGACAACCTACGAGCAGTACTTC. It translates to CASGGQETTYEQYF.

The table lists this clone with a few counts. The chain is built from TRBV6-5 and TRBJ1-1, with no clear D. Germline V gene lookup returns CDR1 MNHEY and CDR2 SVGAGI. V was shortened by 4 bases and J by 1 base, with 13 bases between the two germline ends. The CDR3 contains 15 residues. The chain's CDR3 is CASSLSLTSNTEAFF. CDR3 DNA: TGTGCCAGCAGTTTATCCCTGACTTCGAACACTGAAGCTTTCTTT.

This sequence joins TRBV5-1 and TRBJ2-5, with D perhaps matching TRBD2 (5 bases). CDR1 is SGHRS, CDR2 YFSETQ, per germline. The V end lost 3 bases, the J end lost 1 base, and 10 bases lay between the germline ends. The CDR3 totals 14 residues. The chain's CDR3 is CASSSVGSQETQYF. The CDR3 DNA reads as TGCGCCAGCAGCTCAGTAGGGAGCCAAGAGACCCAGTACTTC.

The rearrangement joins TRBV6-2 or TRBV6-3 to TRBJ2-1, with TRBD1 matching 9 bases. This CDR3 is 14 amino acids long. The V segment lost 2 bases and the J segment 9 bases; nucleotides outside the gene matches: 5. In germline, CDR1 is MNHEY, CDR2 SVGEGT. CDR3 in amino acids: CASSYGTGRGEQFF. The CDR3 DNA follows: TGTGCCAGCAGTTACGGGACAGGGAGGGGTGAGCAGTTCTTC.

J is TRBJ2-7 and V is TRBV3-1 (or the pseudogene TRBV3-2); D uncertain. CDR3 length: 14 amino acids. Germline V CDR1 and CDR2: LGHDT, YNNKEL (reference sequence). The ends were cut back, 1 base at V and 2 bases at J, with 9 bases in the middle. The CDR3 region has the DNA TGTGCCAGCAGCCAAGTCTCGGTGACCTACGAGCAGTACTTC. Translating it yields CASSQVSVTYEQYF.